Sequencing of this T cell receptor (beta chain) was carried out in a study of cytomegalovirus exposure and HLA in healthy donors. Study observations and caveats: High specificity and sensitivity for cytomegalovirus status were reported for the classifier. Under in vitro conditions, a few CMV-associated chains were confirmed as specific for CMV antigens.

Clones were read by immunoSEQ multiplex PCR, and TCRdb kept only the in-frame ones, dropping some. The data hold 95,000 to 150,000 clones, with around 89% observed a single time. V trimming: 3 bases; J trimming: 0 bases; junction bases outside the gene matches: 2. Germline V gene lookup returns CDR1 SGHKS and CDR2 YYEKEE (reference sequence). The CDR3 extends over 14 amino acids. With regard to this clone: What it recognizes is unknown.

This chain joins TRBV5-5 and TRBJ2-7; TRBD1 agrees at 8 bases. This clonotype was obtained from a woman between 18 and 30 years old in good health and CMV-seropositive. Sample: PBMCs. CDR3 sequence: CASSSTGASYEQYF. CDR3 DNA: TGTGCCAGCAGCTCGACAGGGGCCTCCTACGAGCAGTACTTC.